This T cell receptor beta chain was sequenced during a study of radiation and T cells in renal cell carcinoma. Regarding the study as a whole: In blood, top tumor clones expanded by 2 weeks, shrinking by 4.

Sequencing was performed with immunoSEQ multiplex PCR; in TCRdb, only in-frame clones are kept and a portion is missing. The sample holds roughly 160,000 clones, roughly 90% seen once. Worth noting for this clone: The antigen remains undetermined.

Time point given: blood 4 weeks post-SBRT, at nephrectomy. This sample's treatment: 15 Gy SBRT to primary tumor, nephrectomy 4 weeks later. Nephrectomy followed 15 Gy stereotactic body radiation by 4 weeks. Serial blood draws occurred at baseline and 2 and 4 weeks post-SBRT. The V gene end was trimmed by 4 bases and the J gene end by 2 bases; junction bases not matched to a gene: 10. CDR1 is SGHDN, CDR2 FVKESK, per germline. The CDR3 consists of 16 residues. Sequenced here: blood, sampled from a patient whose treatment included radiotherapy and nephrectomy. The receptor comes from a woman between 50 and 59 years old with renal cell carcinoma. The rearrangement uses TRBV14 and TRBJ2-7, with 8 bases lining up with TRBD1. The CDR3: CASSLRLTGATYEQYF. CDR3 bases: TGTGCCAGCAGCCTGCGCTTGACAGGGGCTACCTACGAGCAGTACTTC.